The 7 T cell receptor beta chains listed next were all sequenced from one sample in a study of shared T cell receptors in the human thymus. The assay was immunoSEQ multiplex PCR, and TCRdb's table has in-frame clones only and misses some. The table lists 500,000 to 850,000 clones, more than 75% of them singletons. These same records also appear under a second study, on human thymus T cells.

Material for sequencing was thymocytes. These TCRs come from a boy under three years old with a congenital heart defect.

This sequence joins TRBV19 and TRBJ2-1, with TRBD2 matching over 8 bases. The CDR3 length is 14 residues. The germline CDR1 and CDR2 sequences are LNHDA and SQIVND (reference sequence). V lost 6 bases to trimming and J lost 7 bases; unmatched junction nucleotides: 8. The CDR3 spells CASSSGGAENEQFF. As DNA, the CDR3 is TGTGCCAGTAGCTCGGGGGGGGCTGAGAATGAGCAGTTCTTC.

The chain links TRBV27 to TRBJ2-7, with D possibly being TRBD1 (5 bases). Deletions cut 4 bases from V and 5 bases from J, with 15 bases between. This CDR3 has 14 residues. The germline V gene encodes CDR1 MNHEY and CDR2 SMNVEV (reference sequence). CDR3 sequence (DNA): TGTGCCAGCAGTTCGAGTCCGACAGATAACGAGCAGTACTTC. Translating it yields CASSSSPTDNEQYF.

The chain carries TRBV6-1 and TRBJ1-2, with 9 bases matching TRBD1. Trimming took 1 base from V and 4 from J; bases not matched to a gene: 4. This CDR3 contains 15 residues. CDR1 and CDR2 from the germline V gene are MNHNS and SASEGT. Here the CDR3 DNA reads TGTGCCAGCAGTGAAGACAGGGGGCGTCCCTATGGCTACACCTTC. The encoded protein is CASSEDRGRPYGYTF.

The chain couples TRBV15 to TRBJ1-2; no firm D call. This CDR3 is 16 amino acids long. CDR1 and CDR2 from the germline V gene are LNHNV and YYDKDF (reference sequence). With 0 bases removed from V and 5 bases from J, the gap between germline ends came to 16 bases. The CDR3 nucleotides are TGTGCCACCAGCAGAGATGCGGAGGTTAGCTTGTATGGCTACACCTTC. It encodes CATSRDAEVSLYGYTF.

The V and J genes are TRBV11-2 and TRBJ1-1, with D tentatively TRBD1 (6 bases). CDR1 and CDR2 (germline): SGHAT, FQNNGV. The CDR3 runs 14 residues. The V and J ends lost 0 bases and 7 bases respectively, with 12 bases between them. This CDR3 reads CASSLDPDRLEAFF. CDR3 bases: TGTGCCAGCAGCTTAGACCCCGACAGGCTTGAAGCTTTCTTT.

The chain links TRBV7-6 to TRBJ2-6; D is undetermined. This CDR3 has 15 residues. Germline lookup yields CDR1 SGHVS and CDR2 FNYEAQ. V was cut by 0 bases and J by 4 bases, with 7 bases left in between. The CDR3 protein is CASSLASSGANVLTF. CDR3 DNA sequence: TGTGCCAGCAGCTTAGCGTCTTCCGGGGCCAACGTCCTGACTTTC. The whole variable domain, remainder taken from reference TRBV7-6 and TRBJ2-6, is GAGVSQSPRYKVTKRGQDVALRCDPISGHVSLYWYRQALGQGPEFLTYFNYEAQQDKSGLPNDRFSAERPEGSISTLTIQRTEQRDSAMYRCASSLASSGANVLTFGAGSRLTVL.

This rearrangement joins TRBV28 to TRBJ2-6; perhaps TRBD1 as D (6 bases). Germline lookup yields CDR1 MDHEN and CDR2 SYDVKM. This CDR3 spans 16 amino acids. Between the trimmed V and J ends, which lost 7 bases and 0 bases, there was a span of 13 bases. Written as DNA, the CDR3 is TGTGCCAGCAAAGGGCAGGGGCCCTCTGGGGCCAACGTCCTGACTTTC. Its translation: CASKGQGPSGANVLTF.